The clone carrying this TCR beta chain has more than one count but fewer than ten. Its target is not known. The data stem from a study of T-cell memory formation after mild COVID-19. Overall study findings and caveats: Mainly CM and EM harbored the contracting CD4+ clones; mainly EMRA harbored the CD8+ ones. Second-wave clones with a day 37 peak had unconfirmed SARS-CoV-2 specificity.

TCRdb passed the 5' RACE reads through MiXCR, listing each CDR3 protein once. The sample lists around 140,000 distinct CDR3 sequences; about 25% were seen once. CDR1 and CDR2 (germline): SGHNT, YENEEA. The CDR3 totals 15 residues. V trimming: 5 bases; J trimming: 5 bases; junction bases outside the gene matches: 10. The TCR was taken from an adult woman who had mild COVID-19 (a few samples of this study predate the infection). Cell type and time point are not known. V usage is TRBV11-3 and J usage is TRBJ2-7, with 9 positions matching TRBD2. The sequenced sample consisted of PBMCs or a T cell subset sorted from them (not recorded which). CDR3 coding DNA: TGTGCCAGCAGCCCACCCGGACTAGCGAGAAACGAGCAGTACTTC. Translated, it gives CASSPPGLARNEQYF.